Presented here are 19 T cell receptor beta chains from one specimen sequenced in a study of human T cells and chemical hapten exposure. The time point is: pre-sensitization, week 0. The treatment was: therapeutic diphenylcyclopropenone sensitization with weekly scalp DPC. From the RACE reads, TCRdb called clonotypes with MiXCR, one entry per CDR3 protein. The table records 380,000 or so distinct CDR3 sequences, around 5.5% of them present only once. The source material was whole blood, sampled in connection with sensitization to the hapten diphenylcyclopropenone (DPC). All receptors derive from a woman aged 18-29 years with alopecia areata. Some clones in this sample may be carry-over from other donors' samples.

This clonotype was detected ten times or more. At one end, the junction sequence differs from germline, possibly due to a read error. This chain uses TRBV29-1 with TRBJ1-5; 7 bases match TRBD1. This CDR3 comprises 12 residues. The V gene's germline CDR1 is SQVTM and CDR2 ANQGSEA. The CDR3 spells CSVKDREQPQHF. The CDR3 bases are TGCAGCGTTAAAGACAGGGAACAGCCCCAGCATTTT.

The gene calls are TRBV6-6 and TRBJ1-2, with a weak D call TRBD1 (5 bases). The CDR3 has 14 amino acids. Trimming left V 5 bases short and J 4 bases short, with 14 bases between. The germline V gene has CDR1 MNHNY and CDR2 SVGAGI (reference sequence). CDR3 nucleotide sequence: TGTGCCAGCAGTCGCCCCGAGGGGCCCTATGGCTACACCTTC. Translated: CASSRPEGPYGYTF.

The genes are TRBV6-5 and TRBJ2-7, with D possibly matching TRBD2 (5 bases). Trimming took 5 bases from V and 3 from J, leaving 11 bases between them. This CDR3 is 13 amino acids long. Germline CDR1 MNHEY, CDR2 SVGAGI. The CDR3 DNA follows: TGTGCCAGCAGTCCCGGGATAATCTACGAGCAGTACTTC. Its translation is CASSPGIIYEQYF.

The rearrangement joins TRBV12-3 or TRBV12-4 to TRBJ1-1; D may be TRBD1 (6 bases). Trimming took 4 bases from V and 2 from J, leaving 11 bases between them. This CDR3 contains 14 residues. The CDR3 DNA follows: TGTGCCAGCAGTTCTGGGACACCTAACACTGAAGCTTTCTTT. Protein product: CASSSGTPNTEAFF.

The chain links TRBV20-1 to TRBJ2-3; 9 bases match TRBD1. The V gene end was trimmed by 0 bases and the J gene end by 4 bases; junction bases not matched to a gene: 5. CDR3 length: 15 residues. The V gene's germline CDR1 is DFQATT and CDR2 SNEGSKA (reference sequence). The CDR3 loop reads CSARDSDRGSDTQYF. The CDR3, as DNA: TGCAGTGCTAGAGACTCGGACAGGGGCTCAGATACGCAGTATTTT.

This clonotype was observed many times. The CDR3 is CASSEFGPNFGQFF. The DNA for the CDR3 is TGTGCCAGCAGTGAATTCGGCCCTAACTTCGGGCAGTTCTTC. V is TRBV6-1 and J is TRBJ2-1; D unresolved. Germline CDR1 and CDR2: MNHNS and SASEGT. The CDR3 totals 14 residues. Trimming shortened V by 2 bases and J by 12 bases, and 17 bases separated the two germline ends.

The chain combines TRBV6-6 with TRBJ1-1; D uncertain. The V end was cut by 2 bases, the J end by 1 base, with 5 bases between. The CDR3 runs to 13 residues. CDR1 is MNHNY, CDR2 SVGAGI, per germline (reference sequence). CDR3 in DNA: TGTGCCAGCAGTTACGCTAGGAACACTGAAGCTTTCTTT. Translated: CASSYARNTEAFF.

This clonotype showed up just a few times. The J gene is TRBJ1-2, the V gene TRBV18, with 9 positions matching TRBD1. Germline V gene sequence: CDR1 KGHSH, CDR2 LQKENI. V was pared by 6 bases and J by 0 bases, with 5 bases of the junction left unmatched. The CDR3 sequence is 15 residues long. CDR3 nucleotide sequence: TGTGCCAGCTCGAGGGACAGGGATACTAACTATGGCTACACCTTC. Translation gives CASSRDRDTNYGYTF.

Only a few counts were recorded for this clonotype. This chain connects TRBV9 to TRBJ2-3; 7 positions agree with TRBD1. The CDR3 runs 14 residues. The V gene's germline CDR1 is SGDLS and CDR2 YYNGEE. V was clipped by 5 bases and J by 8 bases; unmatched bases: 11. The CDR3 protein is CASSEQGSSGTQYF. CDR3 DNA sequence: TGTGCCAGCAGTGAACAGGGGAGCAGCGGTACGCAGTATTTT.

This clonotype was counted only a few times. The chain recombines TRBV28 with TRBJ1-5; D remains ambiguous. V lost 6 bases to trimming and J lost 6 bases, with 9 bases between them. Germline loops: CDR1 MDHEN, CDR2 SYDVKM. The CDR3 has 12 amino acids. CDR3 nucleotides: TGTGCCAGCAGACCCTCAGGTCAGCCCCAGCATTTT. Its translation: CASRPSGQPQHF. The variable domain in full, with the rest retrieved from reference TRBV28 and TRBJ1-5, is DVKVTQSSRYLVKRTGEKVFLECVQDMDHENMFWYRQDPGLGLRLIYFSYDVKMKEKGDIPEGYSVSREKKERFSLILESASTNQTSMYLCASRPSGQPQHFGDGTRLSIL.

In this sample, this clonotype turned up a few times. V and J are TRBV4-1 and TRBJ1-4, with D uncertain. The CDR3 length is 16 residues. CDR1 and CDR2 from the germline V gene are MGHRA and YSYEKL. V was cut by 0 bases and J by 0 bases, with 8 bases left in between. The CDR3 nucleotides are TGCGCCAGCAGCCAAGATTGGCAGGCAACTAATGAAAAACTGTTTTTT. This gives the protein CASSQDWQATNEKLFF.

This clonotype was detected ten times or more. This chain joins TRBV6-2 or TRBV6-3 and TRBJ2-2; the D is unclear. With 6 bases removed from V and 4 bases from J, the gap between germline ends came to 3 bases. This CDR3 comprises 11 residues. The germline gives CDR1 MNHEY, CDR2 SVGEGT. CDR3 in amino acids: CASSITGELFF. The CDR3 nucleotides are TGTGCCAGCAGCATCACCGGGGAGCTGTTTTTT.

This clonotype was found a few times. This chain connects TRBV12-3 or TRBV12-4 to TRBJ2-3; the match to TRBD2 covers 12 bases. V was clipped by 10 bases and J by 5 bases; unmatched bases: 13. There are 16 residues in the CDR3. In nucleotides, the CDR3 is TGTGCCACAGGAAGACTAGCGGGGGCGCCGAAAGATACGCAGTATTTT. Its protein is CATGRLAGAPKDTQYF.

This clonotype was found many times. The CDR3 is CSARDGGGYEQYF. DNA of the CDR3: TGCAGTGCTAGAGATGGGGGCGGCTACGAGCAGTACTTC. The chain has TRBV20-1 and TRBJ2-7; D may be TRBD1 (6 bases). Germline CDR1 DFQATT, CDR2 SNEGSKA (reference sequence). The V and J ends lost 0 bases and 3 bases respectively, with 9 bases between them. The length of the CDR3 is 13 residues.

This clonotype was seen only a few times. The chain links TRBV27 to TRBJ1-1, with 9 bases that match TRBD1. Germline CDR1 is MNHEY and CDR2 is SMNVEV (reference sequence). The ends lost 6 bases at V and 11 bases at J; junction bases unmatched: 7. The CDR3 sequence is 12 residues long. This chain's CDR3 is CASRQTGGKAFF. The CDR3 DNA is TGTGCCAGCAGGCAGACAGGGGGTAAGGCTTTCTTT.

The chain recombines TRBV20-1 with TRBJ1-1; D not resolved. Trimming cost V 3 bases and J 8 bases, with 10 bases left between them. CDR1 and CDR2 (germline): DFQATT, SNEGSKA (reference sequence). The CDR3 length is 11 residues. The CDR3 is CSASRADEAFF. CDR3 DNA sequence: TGCAGTGCTAGTAGGGCCGACGAAGCTTTCTTT.

This clonotype was detected only a few times. The chain employs TRBV6-2 or TRBV6-3 and TRBJ2-5; 13 nucleotides align to TRBD2. J gave up 5 bases and V 4 bases, and 10 bases lay outside the gene matches. This CDR3 region has 17 residues. Germline CDR1 reads MNHEY; CDR2 reads SVGEGT. The CDR3 DNA sequence: TGTGCCAGCAGTTCGGGACTAGCGGGGAGTAGAAGGGAGACCCAGTACTTC. Amino acid sequence: CASSSGLAGSRRETQYF.

V is TRBV7-9 and J is TRBJ1-6; D uncertain. V gave up 1 base and J gave up 12 bases, with 16 bases separating them. Germline CDR1 SEHNR, CDR2 FQNEAQ (reference sequence). The CDR3 runs 15 residues. For the CDR3, the DNA is TGTGCCAGCAGCTTAGATGGTATGGGGTCAGGACCCCTCCACTTT. Translated, it gives CASSLDGMGSGPLHF.

In its sample, this clonotype was seen many times. This chain joins TRBV9 and TRBJ2-7; 7 nucleotides agree with TRBD1. V trimming: 4 bases; J trimming: 2 bases; junction bases outside the gene matches: 9. From germline, CDR1 is SGDLS and CDR2 YYNGEE. The length of the CDR3 is 15 residues. The DNA of the CDR3 is TGTGCCAGCAGCATAGGGGACAGCGCAACCTACGAGCAGTACTTC. Protein: CASSIGDSATYEQYF.